These T cell receptor beta chains were read from a single sample in a study of cytomegalovirus exposure and HLA in healthy donors. Method: immunoSEQ multiplex PCR; TCRdb's copy keeps in-frame clones and lacks some. This repertoire includes more than 70,000 clones. The sample taken for sequencing was PBMCs. The source is a woman aged 55-70 years in good health and CMV-seronegative. The CDR3 runs from the conserved cysteine through the conserved F or W. The D gene is left open where the match is weak.

j_gene,v_gene,d_gene,CDR3nt,CDR3aa
TRBJ1-5,TRBV18,TRBD1,TGTGCCAGCTCTCCCGGGACAGGGGGCGGTCAGCCCCAGCATTTT,CASSPGTGGGQPQHF
TRBJ2-7,TRBV19,TRBD2,TGTGCCAGTAGTATGGAAAGAAGGGGGAGCGGGAGACTCCTGTCGGGGGAGCAGTACTTC,CASSMERRGSGRLLSGEQYF
TRBJ2-5,TRBV30,TRBD2,TGTGCCTGGAGTGATCCGGGACTAGCCGGTCAAGAGACCCAGTACTTC,CAWSDPGLAGQETQYF
TRBJ2-7,TRBV28,TRBD2,TGTGCCAGCAGTTCCGGGCGGGGGGGATTTTACGAGCAGTACTTC,CASSSGRGGFYEQYF
TRBJ2-3,TRBV29-1,NA,TGCAGCGTTGAGTCCTCCGGCACAGATACGCAGTATTTT,CSVESSGTDTQYF
TRBJ2-3,TRBV6-6,TRBD2,TGTGCCAGCAGTAACGCCGGGGGGGGGCCAGATACGCAGTATTTT,CASSNAGGGPDTQYF
TRBJ1-3,TRBV28,NA,TGTGCCAGCAGTTTTGGTACCGCAGGTATGAACTCTGGAAACACCATATATTTT,CASSFGTAGMNSGNTIYF
TRBJ1-2,TRBV6-1,TRBD1,TGTGCCAGCAGTGTGGGACAGGGGTCCTATGGCTACACCTTC,CASSVGQGSYGYTF
TRBJ2-6,TRBV27,NA,TGTGCCAGCAGTCCGACGGGGATGGCTGGGGCCAACGTCCTGACTTTC,CASSPTGMAGANVLTF
TRBJ2-1,TRBV10-3,TRBD1,TGTGCCATCAGGGGGACAGGGGGGCAAAATGAGCAGTTCTTC,CAIRGTGGQNEQFF
TRBJ2-1,TRBV6-1,TRBD2,TGTGCCAGCAGTGAAGGACTAGCGGGCATCAATGAGCAGTTCTTC,CASSEGLAGINEQFF
TRBJ2-7,TRBV30,TRBD1,TGTGCCTGGACCCCAGAGGGATTCAGGGGGCTGACCTACGAGCAGTACTTC,CAWTPEGFRGLTYEQYF
TRBJ1-2,TRBV19,TRBD1,TGTGCCAGTAGTATGATTGAACGAAACAGGGGGCTAAATGGCTACACCTTC,CASSMIERNRGLNGYTF
TRBJ1-3,TRBV5-6,TRBD1,TGTGCCAGCAGCTTCCCAGGGGGTGGAAACACCATATATTTT,CASSFPGGGNTIYF
TRBJ2-7,TRBV28,NA,TGTGCCAGCAGTGATCCCGAGTACCAGTACTTC,CASSDPEYQYF
TRBJ2-3,TRBV2,NA,TGTGCCAGCAGTGACCGACGGGGTAAGGGCACAGATACGCAGTATTTT,CASSDRRGKGTDTQYF
TRBJ1-4,TRBV9,TRBD1,TGTGCCAGCAGCGGCCGGACAGGGAATAGTGAAAAACTGTTTTTT,CASSGRTGNSEKLFF
TRBJ1-4,TRBV6-6,TRBD1,TGTGCCAGCCCCACGGGACAGGGTGACGAAAAACTGTTTTTT,CASPTGQGDEKLFF
TRBJ2-4,TRBV2,NA,TGTGCCAGCAGTGAGCAGGGGCCAGCCAAAAACATTCAGTACTTC,CASSEQGPAKNIQYF
TRBJ1-2,TRBV7-9,NA,TGTGCCAGCAGCTGGGAGAGGGTGGGAGGCTACACCTTC,CASSWERVGGYTF
TRBJ2-7,TRBV4-2,TRBD2,TGTGCCAGCAGCCACACTAGCGGGAGATTCTACGAGCAGTACTTC,CASSHTSGRFYEQYF
TRBJ2-3,TRBV11-2,NA,TGTGCCAGCAGCTTGCTACTGTCAGATACGCAGTATTTT,CASSLLLSDTQYF
TRBJ2-7,TRBV7-9,NA,TGTGCCAGCAGTTTCGTGGGGCACGAGCAGTACTTC,CASSFVGHEQYF
TRBJ1-1,TRBV28,NA,TGTGCCAGCAGTTTTTCGGACACGGTGAACACTGAAGCTTTCTTT,CASSFSDTVNTEAFF
TRBJ2-7,TRBV28,NA,TGTGCCAGCAGGGGGCCGCGTGAGCAGTACTTC,CASRGPREQYF
TRBJ2-3,TRBV4-1,NA,TGCGCCAGCAGCCACCGTAGTCCAGATACGCAGTATTTT,CASSHRSPDTQYF
TRBJ2-2,TRBV9,TRBD2,TGTGCCAGCAGCGCGCGGGGGGGAGTCGGCACCGGGGAGCTGTTTTTT,CASSARGGVGTGELFF
TRBJ1-3,TRBV5-6,NA,TGTGCCAGCAGGGCCCTTACTAACTCTGGAAACACCATATATTTT,CASRALTNSGNTIYF
TRBJ1-5,TRBV16,NA,TGTGCCAGCAGCCCCGACGGGGGACTGATTAATCAGCCCCAGCATTTT,CASSPDGGLINQPQHF
TRBJ1-1,TRBV29-1,NA,TGCAGCGTCCAGGATAACACTGAAGCTTTCTTT,CSVQDNTEAFF
TRBJ1-2,TRBV12-2,NA,TGTGCAAGTCGCTTTTGGCAGGGAAATGGCTACACCTTC,CASRFWQGNGYTF
TRBJ1-2,TRBV19,NA,TGTGCCAGTAGTATGGGGAGACAGGCGAACTATGGCTACACCTTC,CASSMGRQANYGYTF
TRBJ2-7,TRBV7-6,TRBD2,TGTGCCAGCAGCTTAGCGGCGGGAGTTCCCTACGAGCAGTACTTC,CASSLAAGVPYEQYF
TRBJ2-7,TRBV6-4,TRBD1,TGTGCCAGCAGGAACGGGACAGGGAACTACGAGCAGTACTTC,CASRNGTGNYEQYF
TRBJ2-5,TRBV5-1,NA,TGCGCCAGCACTAGCGAAGAGACCCAGTACTTC,CASTSEETQYF
TRBJ1-1,TRBV9,TRBD1,TGTGCCAGCAGCGTTCGGACAGGGGAGGGCACTGAAGCTTTCTTT,CASSVRTGEGTEAFF
TRBJ1-1,TRBV7-9,NA,TGTGCCAGCAGCTTGGTAGTGAACACTGAAGCTTTCTTT,CASSLVVNTEAFF
TRBJ1-1,TRBV6-5,NA,TGTGCCAGCAGTTACTCTGGATTACGGGTCACTGAAGCTTTCTTT,CASSYSGLRVTEAFF
TRBJ1-5,TRBV28,NA,TGTGCCAGCAGTTTAAGGGGCGGAGGCAATCAGCCCCAGCATTTT,CASSLRGGGNQPQHF
TRBJ2-1,TRBV28,TRBD2,TGTGCCAGCAAGAGTTCGACTAGCCAGCAGTTCTTC,CASKSSTSQQFF
TRBJ2-7,TRBV18,TRBD1,TGTGCCAGCTCAAAACAGGGGGAGCAGTACTTC,CASSKQGEQYF
TRBJ1-1,TRBV5-3,NA,TGTGCCAGAAGCTTGGTGATCAGGGAAATGAACACTGAAGCTTTCTTT,CARSLVIREMNTEAFF
TRBJ1-3,TRBV2,TRBD1,TGTGCCAGCAACCCATTCCGGGACAGCTCTGGAAACACCATATATTTT,CASNPFRDSSGNTIYF
TRBJ2-3,TRBV15,TRBD2,TGTGCCACCAGCAGAGCGGTTGGCGGGAGGGCCGGAGATACGCAGTATTTT,CATSRAVGGRAGDTQYF
TRBJ2-5,TRBV28,TRBD2,TGTGCCAGCAGGGTCGGACTAGCGAAACAAGAGACCCAGTACTTC,CASRVGLAKQETQYF
TRBJ2-7,TRBV9,TRBD1,TGTGCCAGCAGCGTAGTGGCAGGGGGCAACTACGAGCAGTACTTC,CASSVVAGGNYEQYF
TRBJ2-5,TRBV29-1,TRBD2,TGCAGCGTTGACGGTAGGCGGGAGGAGACCCAGTACTTC,CSVDGRREETQYF
TRBJ2-1,TRBV5-1,NA,TGCGCCAGCAGCAATGCTGCCAGTTTATACAATGAGCAGTTCTTC,CASSNAASLYNEQFF
TRBJ2-2,TRBV7-8,NA,TGTGCCAGCAGCTTAGACGGGATACGGGAGCTGTTTTTT,CASSLDGIRELFF
TRBJ1-2,TRBV28,NA,TGTGCCAGCAGTTTCGGGGGGGATTTATATGGCTACACCTTC,CASSFGGDLYGYTF